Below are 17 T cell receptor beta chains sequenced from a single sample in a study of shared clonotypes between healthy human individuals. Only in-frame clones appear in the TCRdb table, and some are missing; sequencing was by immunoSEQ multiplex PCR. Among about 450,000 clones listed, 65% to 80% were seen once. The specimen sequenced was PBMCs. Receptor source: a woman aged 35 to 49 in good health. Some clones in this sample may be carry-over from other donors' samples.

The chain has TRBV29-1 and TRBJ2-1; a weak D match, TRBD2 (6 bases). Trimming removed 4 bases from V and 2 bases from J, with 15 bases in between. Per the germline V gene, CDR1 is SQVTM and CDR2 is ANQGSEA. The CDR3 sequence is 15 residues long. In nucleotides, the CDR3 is TGCAGCGTTGTCCCCGGCGGGGTTACCTACAATGAGCAGTTCTTC. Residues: CSVVPGGVTYNEQFF.

The DNA of the CDR3 is TGTGCCAGCAGGTCGGGGAACCAAGAGACCCAGTACTTC. Translating gives CASRSGNQETQYF. The chain uses TRBV28 and TRBJ2-5; tentatively, D is TRBD2 (5 bases). Germline loops: CDR1 MDHEN, CDR2 SYDVKM. The CDR3 extends over 13 amino acids. Trimming took 6 bases from V and 0 from J, leaving 8 bases between them.

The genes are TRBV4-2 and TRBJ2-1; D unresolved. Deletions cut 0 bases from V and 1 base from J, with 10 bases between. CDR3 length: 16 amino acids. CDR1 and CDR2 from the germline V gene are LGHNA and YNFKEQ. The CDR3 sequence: CASSQEYPGSYNEQFF. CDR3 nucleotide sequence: TGTGCCAGCAGCCAAGAATACCCGGGTTCCTACAATGAGCAGTTCTTC.

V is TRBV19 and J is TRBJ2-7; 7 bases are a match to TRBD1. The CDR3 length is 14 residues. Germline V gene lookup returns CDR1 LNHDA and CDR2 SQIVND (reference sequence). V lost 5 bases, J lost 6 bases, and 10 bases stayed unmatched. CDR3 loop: CASSFRQGEGEQYF. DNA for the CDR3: TGTGCCAGTAGTTTCCGACAGGGTGAAGGCGAGCAGTACTTC.

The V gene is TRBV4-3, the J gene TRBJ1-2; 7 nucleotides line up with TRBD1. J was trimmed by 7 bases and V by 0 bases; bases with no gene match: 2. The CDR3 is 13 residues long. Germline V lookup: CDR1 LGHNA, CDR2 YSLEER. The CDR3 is CASSQDRGSGYTF. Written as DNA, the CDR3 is TGCGCCAGCAGCCAAGACAGGGGGAGTGGCTACACCTTC.

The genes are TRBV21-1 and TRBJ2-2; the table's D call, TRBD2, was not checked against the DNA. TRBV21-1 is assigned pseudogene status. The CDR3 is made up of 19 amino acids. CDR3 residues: CASSNRPGRVAPNTGELFF. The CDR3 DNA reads TGTGCCAGCAGCAACCGCCCCGGGAGGGTGGCCCCGAACACCGGGGAGCTGTTTTTT.

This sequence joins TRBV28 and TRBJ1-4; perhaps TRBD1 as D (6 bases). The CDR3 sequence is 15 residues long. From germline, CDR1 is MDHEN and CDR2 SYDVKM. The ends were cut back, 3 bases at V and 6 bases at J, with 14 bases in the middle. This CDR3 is CASSFSGKGDEKLFF. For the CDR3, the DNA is TGTGCCAGCAGTTTTTCGGGGAAGGGGGATGAAAAACTGTTTTTT. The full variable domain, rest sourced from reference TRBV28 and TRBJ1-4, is DVKVTQSSRYLVKRTGEKVFLECVQDMDHENMFWYRQDPGLGLRLIYFSYDVKMKEKGDIPEGYSVSREKKERFSLILESASTNQTSMYLCASSFSGKGDEKLFFGSGTQLSVL.

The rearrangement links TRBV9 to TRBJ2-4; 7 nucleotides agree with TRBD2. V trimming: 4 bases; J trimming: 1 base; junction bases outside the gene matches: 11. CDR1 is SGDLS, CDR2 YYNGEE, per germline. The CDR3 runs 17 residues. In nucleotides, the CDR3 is TGTGCCAGCAGCCCCGAGCCCGGGAGGATCGCCAAAAACATTCAGTACTTC. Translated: CASSPEPGRIAKNIQYF. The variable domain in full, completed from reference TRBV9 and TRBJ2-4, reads DSGVTQTPKHLITATGQRVTLRCSPRSGDLSVYWYQQSLDQGLQFLIQYYNGEERAKGNILERFSAQQFPDLHSELNLSSLELGDSALYFCASSPEPGRIAKNIQYFGAGTRLSVL.

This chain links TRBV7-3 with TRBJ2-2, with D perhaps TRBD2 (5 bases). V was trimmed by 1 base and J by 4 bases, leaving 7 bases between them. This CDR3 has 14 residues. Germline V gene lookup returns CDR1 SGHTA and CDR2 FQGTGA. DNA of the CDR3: TGTGCCAGCAGCTTAATAGCGAGCACCGGGGAGCTGTTTTTT. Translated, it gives CASSLIASTGELFF. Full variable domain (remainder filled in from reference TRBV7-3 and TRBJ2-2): GAGVSQTPSNKVTEKGKYVELRCDPISGHTALYWYRQSLGQGPEFLIYFQGTGAADDSGLPNDRFFAVRPEGSVSTLKIQRTERGDSAVYLCASSLIASTGELFFGEGSRLTVL.

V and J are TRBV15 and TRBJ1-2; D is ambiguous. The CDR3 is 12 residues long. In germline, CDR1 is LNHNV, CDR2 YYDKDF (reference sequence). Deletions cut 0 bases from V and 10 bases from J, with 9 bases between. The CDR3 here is CATSRDSGFYTF. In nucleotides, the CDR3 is TGTGCCACCAGCAGAGATTCGGGCTTCTACACCTTC.

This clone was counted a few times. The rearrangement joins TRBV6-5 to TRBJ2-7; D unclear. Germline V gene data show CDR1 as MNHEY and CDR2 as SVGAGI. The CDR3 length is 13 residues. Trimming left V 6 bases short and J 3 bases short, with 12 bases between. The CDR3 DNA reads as TGTGCCAGCAGCAAACGGCGAGTCTACGAGCAGTACTTC. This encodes CASSKRRVYEQYF.

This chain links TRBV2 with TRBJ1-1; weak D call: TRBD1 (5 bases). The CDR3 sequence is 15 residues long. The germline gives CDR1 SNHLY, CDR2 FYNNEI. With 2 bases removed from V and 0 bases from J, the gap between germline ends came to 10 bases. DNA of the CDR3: TGTGCCAGCAGTGAACAGGGTTGGATGAACACTGAAGCTTTCTTT. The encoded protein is CASSEQGWMNTEAFF.

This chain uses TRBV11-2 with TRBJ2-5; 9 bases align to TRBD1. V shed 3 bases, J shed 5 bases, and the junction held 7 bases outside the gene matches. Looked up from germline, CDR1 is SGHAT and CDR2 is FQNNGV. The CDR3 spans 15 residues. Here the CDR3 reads CASSLWDRAYETQYF. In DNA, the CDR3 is TGTGCCAGCAGCTTGTGGGACAGGGCGTATGAGACCCAGTACTTC. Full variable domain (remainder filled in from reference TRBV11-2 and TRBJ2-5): EAGVAQSPRYKIIEKRQSVAFWCNPISGHATLYWYQQILGQGPKLLIQFQNNGVVDDSQLPKDRFSAERLKGVDSTLKIQPAKLEDSAVYLCASSLWDRAYETQYFGPGTRLLVL.

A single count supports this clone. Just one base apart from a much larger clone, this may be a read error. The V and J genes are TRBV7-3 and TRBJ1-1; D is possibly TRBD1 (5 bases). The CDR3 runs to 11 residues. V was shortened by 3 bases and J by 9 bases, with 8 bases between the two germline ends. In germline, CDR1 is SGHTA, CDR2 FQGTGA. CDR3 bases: TGTGCCAGCAGCTTGGGGGGGAAAGCTTTCTTT. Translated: CASSLGGKAFF.

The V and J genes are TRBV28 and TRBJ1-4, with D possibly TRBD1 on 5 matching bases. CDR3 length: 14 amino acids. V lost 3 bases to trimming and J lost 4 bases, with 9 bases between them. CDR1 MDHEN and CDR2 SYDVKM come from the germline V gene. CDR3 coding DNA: TGTGCCAGCAGTTTCGTCGGGGGTAATGAAAAACTGTTTTTT. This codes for CASSFVGGNEKLFF.

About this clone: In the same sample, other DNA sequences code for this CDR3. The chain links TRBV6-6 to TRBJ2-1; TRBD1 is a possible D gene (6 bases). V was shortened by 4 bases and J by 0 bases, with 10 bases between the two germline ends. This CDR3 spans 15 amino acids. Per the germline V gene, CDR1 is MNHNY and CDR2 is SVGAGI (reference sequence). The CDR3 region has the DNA TGTGCCAGCAGTTCCACAGGGAGCTCCTACAATGAGCAGTTCTTC. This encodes CASSSTGSSYNEQFF.

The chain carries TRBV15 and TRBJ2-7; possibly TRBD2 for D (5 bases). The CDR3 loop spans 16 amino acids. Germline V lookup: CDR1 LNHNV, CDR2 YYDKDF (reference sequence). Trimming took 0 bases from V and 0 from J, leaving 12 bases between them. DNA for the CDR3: TGTGCCACCAGCAGAGATCGGAGTAGCGCCTCCTACGAGCAGTACTTC. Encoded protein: CATSRDRSSASYEQYF.